The 27 T cell receptor beta chains below all came from one sample that was sequenced in a study of long-term antiretroviral therapy in people with HIV. Researchers ran immunoSEQ v3.0 at survey level. Sequenced by immunoSEQ multiplex PCR; TCRdb stores in-frame clones only, minus some. The sample lists about 25,000 clones; approximately 76% were seen once. The sample in question was unsorted PBMCs, obtained 1.1 years before starting antiretroviral therapy. The receptors here all came from a woman in her 40s with HIV.

The chain has TRBV6-1 and TRBJ1-4, with D possibly TRBD1 on 6 matching bases. CDR1 and CDR2 (germline): MNHNS, SASEGT. The CDR3 is 15 amino acids. The ends were cut back, 0 bases at V and 8 bases at J, with 13 bases in the middle. For the CDR3, the DNA is TGTGCCAGCAGTGAAGCCTCCAGGGGAGGGGAAAAACTGTTTTTT. Its protein is CASSEASRGGEKLFF.

The chain uses TRBV5-6 and TRBJ2-3, with D unclear. The CDR3 spans 13 residues. The V gene's germline CDR1 is SGHDT and CDR2 YYEEEE. Deletions cut 0 bases from V and 4 bases from J, with 6 bases between. The CDR3 region is CASSLGFADTQYF. As DNA, the CDR3 is TGTGCCAGCAGCTTGGGGTTCGCAGATACGCAGTATTTT. Drawing the rest from reference TRBV5-6 and TRBJ2-3, the complete variable domain is DAGVTQSPTHLIKTRGQQVTLRCSPKSGHDTVSWYQQALGQGPQFIFQYYEEEERQRGNFPDRFSGHQFPNYSSELNVNALLLGDSALYLCASSLGFADTQYFGPGTRLTVL.

The rearrangement links TRBV10-3 to TRBJ1-4; TRBD1 is a possible D gene (5 bases). The germline V gene encodes CDR1 ENHRY and CDR2 SYGVKD. The CDR3 contains 15 residues. Trimming shortened V by 7 bases and J by 7 bases, and 19 bases separated the two germline ends. The CDR3 region has the DNA TGTGCCATCACCGATTCCTCGACAGTAAGTGAAAAACTGTTTTTT. The encoded protein is CAITDSSTVSEKLFF.

The chain couples TRBV29-1 to TRBJ1-1; TRBD1 is a possible D gene (5 bases). V lost 7 bases to trimming and J lost 2 bases, with 17 bases between them. The CDR3 covers 14 residues. In germline, CDR1 is SQVTM, CDR2 ANQGSEA. CDR3 sequence reads: CSAAWHQGNTEAFF. CDR3 DNA sequence: TGCAGCGCGGCATGGCACCAGGGTAACACTGAAGCTTTCTTT.

The V and J genes are TRBV5-1 and TRBJ1-2; unclear D gene. The CDR3 extends over 12 amino acids. The ends were cut back, 0 bases at V and 6 bases at J, with 6 bases in the middle. The germline V gene encodes CDR1 SGHRS and CDR2 YFSETQ. As DNA, the CDR3 is TGCGCCAGCAGCTTGGGAGGGAATGGCTACACCTTC. Encoded protein: CASSLGGNGYTF.

This chain links TRBV5-1 with TRBJ2-2; 8 bases map to TRBD2. After removal of 3 bases from V and 1 base from J, the junction contained 8 bases not matched to a gene. The CDR3 runs to 17 residues. Germline CDR1 reads SGHRS; CDR2 reads YFSETQ. The chain's CDR3 is CASSSPRRGGNTGELFF. The CDR3 DNA reads as TGCGCCAGCAGCTCCCCTCGTCGGGGGGGGAACACCGGGGAGCTGTTTTTT.

This chain uses TRBV19 with TRBJ1-3, with a tentative D call TRBD1 (5 bases). Germline-derived CDR1 and CDR2 are LNHDA and SQIVND (reference sequence). Trimming shortened V by 7 bases and J by 0 bases, and 13 bases separated the two germline ends. The length of the CDR3 is 15 residues. This CDR3 is CASKEQDYSGNTIYF. CDR3 DNA: TGTGCCAGTAAGGAACAGGACTACTCTGGAAACACCATATATTTT.

The chain recombines TRBV11-2 with TRBJ2-7, with 8 bases matching TRBD2. From germline, CDR1 is SGHAT and CDR2 FQNNGV. This CDR3 region has 13 residues. V dropped 4 bases and J dropped 8; count of bases not matched to a gene: 7. The CDR3 DNA reads as TGTGCCAGCAGCTCGGGGGGGGAGTTACAGCAGTACTTC. This gives the protein CASSSGGELQQYF.

The chain has TRBV5-1 and TRBJ2-5, with 8 positions matching TRBD2. Losses at the gene ends were 2 bases for V and 5 bases for J; bases not matched to a gene: 8. CDR1 is SGHRS and CDR2 is YFSETQ in the germline V gene. This CDR3 has 15 amino acids. Written as DNA, the CDR3 is TGCGCCAGCAGCTTTGAAGCGGGAGCGCGGGAGACCCAGTACTTC. Amino acid sequence: CASSFEAGARETQYF.

The CDR3 spells CASSVDETYGYTF. Written as DNA, the CDR3 is TGTGCCAGCAGCGTAGATGAGACTTATGGCTACACCTTC. The chain has TRBV9 and TRBJ1-2; D not resolved. There are 13 residues in the CDR3. Germline V gene lookup returns CDR1 SGDLS and CDR2 YYNGEE. Trimming cost V 0 bases and J 5 bases, with 8 bases left between them.

The chain is built from TRBV11-3 and TRBJ2-2; tentative D call: TRBD1 (6 bases). Germline V gene sequence: CDR1 SGHNT, CDR2 YENEEA. The CDR3 sequence is 15 residues long. V was shortened by 5 bases and J by 4 bases, with 14 bases between the two germline ends. CDR3 residues: CASSLPDRSTGELFF. CDR3 nucleotides: TGTGCCAGCAGCCTCCCGGACAGAAGCACCGGGGAGCTGTTTTTT. Combining the CDR3 with reference TRBV11-3 and TRBJ2-2 gives the whole variable domain EAGVVQSPRYKIIEKKQPVAFWCNPISGHNTLYWYLQNLGQGPELLIRYENEEAVDDSQLPKDRFSAERLKGVDSTLKIQPAELGDSAVYLCASSLPDRSTGELFFGEGSRLTVL.

The chain has TRBV11-3 and TRBJ1-6, with 8 nucleotides matching TRBD1. With V trimmed by 0 bases and J by 10 bases, 2 bases remained unmatched. Germline CDR1 reads SGHNT; CDR2 reads YENEEA. This CDR3 contains 14 residues. CDR3 sequence reads: CASSLEPGGSPLHF. In DNA form, the CDR3 reads TGTGCCAGCAGCTTAGAACCAGGGGGCTCACCCCTCCACTTT.

The V call is TRBV6-5, the J call TRBJ1-2; no reliable D call. V shed 0 bases and J shed 4 bases, with 15 bases lying between them. CDR1 MNHEY and CDR2 SVGAGI come from the germline V gene. This CDR3 contains 16 residues. This chain's CDR3 is CASSYSEGRYSYGYTF. The CDR3 DNA follows: TGTGCCAGCAGTTACTCGGAGGGCCGATACTCCTATGGCTACACCTTC.

The chain is built from TRBV7-9 and TRBJ2-3; D uncertain. Germline loops: CDR1 SEHNR, CDR2 FQNEAQ (reference sequence). The CDR3 loop spans 15 amino acids. V lost 0 bases to trimming and J lost 2 bases, with 9 bases between them. The CDR3 DNA reads TGTGCCAGCAGCTTAGCCGTCCTCCCCACAGATACGCAGTATTTT. This codes for CASSLAVLPTDTQYF.

The J gene is TRBJ2-7, the V gene TRBV19; TRBD2 matches 7 bases. CDR1 and CDR2 from the germline V gene are LNHDA and SQIVND (reference sequence). CDR3 length: 13 amino acids. V was pared by 3 bases and J by 3 bases, with 2 bases of the junction left unmatched. As DNA, the CDR3 is TGTGCCAGTAGTATCGGGGAGGGCTACGAGCAGTACTTC. This sequence encodes CASSIGEGYEQYF.

This clone was found a few times. The J gene is TRBJ1-2, the V gene TRBV7-2; a possible D gene is TRBD1 (5 bases). The V end was cut by 4 bases, the J end by 8 bases, with 8 bases between. The CDR3 is made up of 11 amino acids. The germline V gene has CDR1 SGHTA and CDR2 FQGNSA. The CDR3 DNA follows: TGTGCCAGCAGCTCAGGGTCCGGCTACACCTTC. Amino acid sequence: CASSSGSGYTF.

The chain joins TRBV9 to TRBJ2-2, with TRBD2 matching 10 bases. The CDR3 contains 17 residues. The ends lost 0 bases at V and 5 bases at J; junction bases unmatched: 7. The germline gives CDR1 SGDLS, CDR2 YYNGEE. The CDR3 DNA follows: TGTGCCAGCAGCGTAGATCCTAGCGGGGGAGTTACCGGGGAGCTGTTTTTT. Protein: CASSVDPSGGVTGELFF.

The chain couples TRBV29-1 to TRBJ1-1, with 10 bases identical to TRBD1. Germline CDR1 is SQVTM and CDR2 is ANQGSEA. This CDR3 is built from 14 residues. The V and J ends lost 1 base and 3 bases, in that order; junction bases with no gene match: 2. The CDR3: CSVEGTGGYTEAFF. As DNA, the CDR3 is TGCAGCGTTGAAGGGACAGGGGGGTACACTGAAGCTTTCTTT.

This rearrangement joins TRBV12-2 to TRBJ2-5. TRBV12-2 represents a pseudogene. The CDR3 has 11 residues. This chain's CDR3 is CASRGRETQYF. The CDR3 nucleotides read TGTGCAAGTCGCGGCCGGGAGACCCAGTACTTC.

For the CDR3, the DNA is TGTGCCAGCAGCATTCAGGTTGGGGGCACTGAAGCTTTCTTT. Translating it yields CASSIQVGGTEAFF. This chain connects TRBV14 to TRBJ1-1; TRBD1 is a possible D gene (5 bases). The CDR3 consists of 14 residues. With 5 bases removed from V and 4 bases from J, the gap between germline ends came to 14 bases. Germline V gene sequence: CDR1 SGHDN, CDR2 FVKESK.

V and J are TRBV28 and TRBJ1-3; no clear D gene. The CDR3 totals 15 residues. V lost 3 bases to trimming and J lost 0 bases, with 9 bases between them. Germline loops: CDR1 MDHEN, CDR2 SYDVKM. CDR3 region: CASSLRDHSGNTIYF. The CDR3, as DNA: TGTGCCAGCAGTTTGCGAGATCACTCTGGAAACACCATATATTTT.

The rearrangement links TRBV27 to TRBJ2-3; D might be TRBD2 (5 bases). The CDR3 totals 14 residues. The germline gives CDR1 MNHEY, CDR2 SMNVEV (reference sequence). V was clipped by 2 bases and J by 3 bases, with 9 bases between them. The CDR3 loop is CASSLIWETDTQYF. CDR3 sequence (DNA): TGTGCCAGCAGTTTAATTTGGGAGACAGATACGCAGTATTTT.

V is TRBV19 and J is TRBJ2-1, with D maybe TRBD2 (5 bases). This CDR3 has 15 amino acids. In germline, CDR1 is LNHDA, CDR2 SQIVND (reference sequence). Trimming pared 1 base from V and 2 bases from J, leaving 9 bases between. CDR3 nucleotides: TGTGCCAGTAGTATAGGTGCGGGCCCCTACAATGAGCAGTTCTTC. Translation: CASSIGAGPYNEQFF.

As to this clone: Sequence at one end of the junction differs from germline and may be a read error. V and J are TRBV7-8 and TRBJ2-5, with 7 bases aligning to TRBD2. CDR1 is SGHVS and CDR2 is FQNEAQ in the germline V gene. This CDR3 contains 13 residues. The CDR3 protein is CASRLGTKETQYF. CDR3 nucleotide sequence: TGTGCCAGCAGGTTAGGGACTAAGGAGACCCAGTACTTC.

This chain uses TRBV2 with TRBJ1-6; no definite D call. V gave up 2 bases and J gave up 6 bases, with 11 bases separating them. CDR1 and CDR2 (germline): SNHLY, FYNNEI. This CDR3 contains 15 residues. The chain's CDR3 is CASSELGPVNSPLHF. Here the CDR3 DNA reads TGTGCCAGCAGTGAACTTGGACCCGTTAATTCACCCCTCCACTTT.

This clone was recorded once. This chain joins TRBV30 and TRBJ1-1; a possible D gene is TRBD1 (5 bases). The V end was cut by 3 bases, the J end by 10 bases, with 15 bases between. Germline V gene sequence: CDR1 GTSNPN, CDR2 SVGIG (reference sequence). The CDR3 spans 12 residues. The CDR3 loop reads CAWRAGTLGAFF. DNA of the CDR3: TGTGCCTGGAGAGCGGGGACTTTGGGAGCTTTCTTT. Full variable domain (outside the CDR3, taken from reference TRBV30 and TRBJ1-1): SQTIHQWPATLVQPVGSPLSLECTVEGTSNPNLYWYRQAAGRGLQLLFYSVGIGQISSEVPQNLSASRPQDRQFILSSKKLLLSDSGFYLCAWRAGTLGAFFGQGTRLTVV.

This clone was found once. The V and J genes are TRBV7-9 and TRBJ2-2; D is undetermined. This CDR3 contains 13 residues. Germline-derived CDR1 and CDR2 are SEHNR and FQNEAQ (reference sequence). The germline V and J ends were trimmed by 7 bases and 4 bases, with 10 bases remaining between them. CDR3 residues: CASTQDITGELFF. The CDR3 nucleotides are TGTGCCAGCACCCAAGACATCACCGGGGAGCTGTTTTTT.